A single sample is the source of the 18 T cell receptor beta chains below, sequenced in a study of shared clonotypes between healthy human individuals. Using immunoSEQ multiplex PCR, the repertoire was profiled, and TCRdb retains in-frame clones only, with some absent. Counted here are over a million clones, roughly 97% occurring once; the ten biggest clones make up more than 0.9%. Sequences were obtained from naive CD4+ T cells sorted from blood. Subset of the sample: CD45RA+ positively selected. Receptor source: a man aged 25-40 years in good health.

The V call is TRBV29-1, the J call TRBJ2-7; unclear D gene. Looked up from germline, CDR1 is SQVTM and CDR2 is ANQGSEA. The CDR3 totals 12 residues. V gave up 4 bases and J gave up 2 bases, with 9 bases separating them. CDR3 sequence reads: CSVVVATYEQYF. CDR3 nucleotides: TGCAGCGTTGTCGTCGCAACCTACGAGCAGTACTTC.

The gene calls are TRBV7-6 and TRBJ1-2; possible D gene TRBD1, 5 bases. The V gene's germline CDR1 is SGHVS and CDR2 FNYEAQ. With 6 bases removed from V and 4 bases from J, the gap between germline ends came to 15 bases. This CDR3 comprises 14 residues. The CDR3 region is CASSQYEGSYGYTF. In DNA form, the CDR3 reads TGTGCCAGCAGTCAATACGAGGGGAGCTATGGCTACACCTTC.

The V gene is TRBV7-9, the J gene TRBJ2-7; D is possibly TRBD2 (6 bases). The V gene lost 5 bases and the J gene lost 3 bases, with 14 bases spanning the gap. Looked up from germline, CDR1 is SEHNR and CDR2 is FQNEAQ (reference sequence). The CDR3 totals 14 residues. CDR3 sequence: CASSPDSGDYEQYF. The CDR3 nucleotides read TGTGCCAGCAGCCCGGACTCGGGGGACTACGAGCAGTACTTC.

The chain couples TRBV15 to TRBJ1-5; 8 bases line up with TRBD1. The CDR3 is made up of 16 amino acids. Trimming cost V 2 bases and J 2 bases; bases outside gene matches: 5. CDR1 is LNHNV, CDR2 YYDKDF, per germline (reference sequence). The CDR3 loop is CATSRPDRVGNQPQHF. The CDR3 DNA reads as TGTGCCACCAGCAGACCGGACAGGGTGGGCAATCAGCCCCAGCATTTT.

The DNA for the CDR3 is TGTGCCAGCAGCTTAAGCACCCTCGAGCAGTACTTC. This sequence encodes CASSLSTLEQYF. The rearrangement joins TRBV11-2 to TRBJ2-7; D is undetermined. Trimming took off 2 bases at V and 6 bases at J, with 8 bases between the two ends. The CDR3 is 12 residues long. CDR1 is SGHAT and CDR2 is FQNNGV in the germline V gene.

V usage is TRBV5-5 and J usage is TRBJ1-3; 8 nucleotides line up with TRBD1. V dropped 4 bases and J dropped 4; count of bases not matched to a gene: 10. This CDR3 has 16 amino acids. Germline V gene lookup returns CDR1 SGHKS and CDR2 YYEKEE (reference sequence). The CDR3 here is CASSPGRGQGGNTIYF. DNA for the CDR3: TGTGCCAGCAGCCCTGGGAGAGGACAGGGAGGAAACACCATATATTTT.

The chain joins TRBV7-9 to TRBJ2-1; D tentatively fits TRBD1 or TRBD2 (5 bases each). V lost 3 bases to trimming and J lost 0 bases, with 12 bases between them. Germline lookup yields CDR1 SEHNR and CDR2 FQNEAQ (reference sequence). This CDR3 has 16 amino acids. The CDR3 here is CASSFPSGASYNEQFF. CDR3 DNA sequence: TGTGCCAGCAGCTTTCCTTCCGGGGCCTCCTACAATGAGCAGTTCTTC.

Of note for this clone: Other nucleotide sequences in the sample specify the same CDR3. V gene TRBV9 combines with J gene TRBJ2-1; maybe TRBD2 (5 bases). The CDR3 is made up of 15 amino acids. Trimming pared 2 bases from V and 0 bases from J, leaving 9 bases between. CDR1 is SGDLS and CDR2 is YYNGEE in the germline V gene. The CDR3 DNA is TGTGCCAGCAGCGTCAGCGGAAACTCCTACAATGAGCAGTTCTTC. Translation: CASSVSGNSYNEQFF.

The chain combines TRBV4-1 with TRBJ1-1; D ambiguous. This CDR3 comprises 15 residues. V was pared by 4 bases and J by 0 bases, with 12 bases between. Germline lookup yields CDR1 MGHRA and CDR2 YSYEKL. As DNA, the CDR3 is TGCGCCAGCAGCCTTGGAGCCGGATTGAACACTGAAGCTTTCTTT. Protein product: CASSLGAGLNTEAFF.

A remark on this clone: Other nucleotide sequences from this sample produce the same CDR3. The chain couples TRBV5-4 to TRBJ2-5; unclear D gene. The V and J ends lost 0 bases and 2 bases respectively, with 5 bases between them. CDR1 SGHNT and CDR2 YYREEE come from the germline V gene (reference sequence). The CDR3 totals 13 residues. CDR3 coding DNA: TGTGCCAGCAGCTTGGTAGGGCAAGAGACCCAGTACTTC. It codes for CASSLVGQETQYF. Filled out from reference TRBV5-4 and TRBJ2-5, the complete variable domain reads ETGVTQSPTHLIKTRGQQVTLRCSSQSGHNTVSWYQQALGQGPQFIFQYYREEENGRGNFPPRFSGLQFPNYSSELNVNALELDDSALYLCASSLVGQETQYFGPGTRLLVL.

Remarks on this clone: Sequence at one end of the junction differs from germline and may be a read error. Here the CDR3 DNA reads TGTGCCAGCAGCTTATCGCAGGGGGTTCGCAATCAGCCCCAGCATTTT. Translated, it gives CASSLSQGVRNQPQHF. The chain links TRBV28 to TRBJ1-5, with 7 bases lining up with TRBD1. The CDR3 extends over 16 amino acids. Germline CDR1 reads MDHEN; CDR2 reads SYDVKM.

This chain connects TRBV7-2 to TRBJ2-7; 8 positions match TRBD2. The germline gives CDR1 SGHTA, CDR2 FQGNSA. The CDR3 is 15 residues long. V was pared by 2 bases and J by 3 bases, with 6 bases of the junction left unmatched. DNA of the CDR3: TGTGCCAGCAGCTTACAAGCGGGAGATGTCTACGAGCAGTACTTC. Amino acid sequence: CASSLQAGDVYEQYF.

This rearrangement joins TRBV7-9 to TRBJ2-5, with D perhaps TRBD2 (6 bases). Germline lookup yields CDR1 SEHNR and CDR2 FQNEAQ (reference sequence). There are 15 residues in the CDR3. V was clipped by 5 bases and J by 4 bases, with 17 bases between them. CDR3 bases: TGTGCCAGCAGCCCCCACGTGGAGGGGCGAGAGACCCAGTACTTC. It codes for CASSPHVEGRETQYF.

The chain has TRBV5-1 and TRBJ1-1; unclear D gene. Trimming took off 3 bases at V and 4 bases at J, with 13 bases between the two ends. The CDR3 has 14 amino acids. Germline assignment: CDR1 SGHRS and CDR2 YFSETQ. DNA for the CDR3: TGCGCCAGCAGCTCCCCCGAAGGCAGCACTGAAGCTTTCTTT. This translates into CASSSPEGSTEAFF. Using reference TRBV5-1 and TRBJ1-1 for the parts outside the CDR3, the full variable domain is KAGVTQTPRYLIKTRGQQVTLSCSPISGHRSVSWYQQTPGQGLQFLFEYFSETQRNKGNFPGRFSGRQFSNSRSEMNVSTLELGDSALYLCASSSPEGSTEAFFGQGTRLTVV.

This rearrangement joins TRBV2 to TRBJ1-1; D not resolved. There are 11 residues in the CDR3. Trimming took 6 bases from V and 4 from J, leaving 6 bases between them. Germline V gene sequence: CDR1 SNHLY, CDR2 FYNNEI. The CDR3 DNA reads TGTGCCAGCAGGTACAGCACTGAAGCTTTCTTT. As protein: CASRYSTEAFF.

This sequence joins TRBV18 and TRBJ2-1; the D gene is possibly TRBD1 (5 bases). CDR3 size: 15 residues. The V end lost 6 bases, the J end lost 1 base, and 13 bases lay between the germline ends. The germline CDR1 and CDR2 sequences are KGHSH and LQKENI. The DNA of the CDR3 is TGTGCCAGCTCTACTTCGCAGGGATCCTACAATGAGCAGTTCTTC. Protein: CASSTSQGSYNEQFF. Variable domain in full (rest from reference TRBV18 and TRBJ2-1): NAGVMQNPRHLVRRRGQEARLRCSPMKGHSHVYWYRQLPEEGLKFMVYLQKENIIDESGMPKERFSAEFPKEGPSILRIQQVVRGDSAAYFCASSTSQGSYNEQFFGPGTRLTVL.

This chain connects TRBV18 to TRBJ1-5; no clear D gene. The length of the CDR3 is 16 residues. CDR1 and CDR2 from the germline V gene are KGHSH and LQKENI. V lost 3 bases to trimming and J lost 3 bases, with 15 bases between them. The chain's CDR3 is CASSPFDRAPNQPQHF. CDR3 sequence (DNA): TGTGCCAGCTCACCCTTCGACCGGGCCCCCAATCAGCCCCAGCATTTT.

This clone was seen just once. V gene TRBV20-1 combines with J gene TRBJ2-7; no firm D call. Germline loops: CDR1 DFQATT, CDR2 SNEGSKA (reference sequence). V lost 6 bases and J lost 7, with 13 bases in between. This CDR3 contains 11 residues. CDR3 amino acids: CSALRVAEQYF. In DNA form, the CDR3 reads TGCAGTGCGCTTCGAGTTGCAGAGCAGTACTTC.